The source of this TCR beta chain is a study of shared clonotypes between healthy human individuals. Here immunoSEQ multiplex PCR was the method, and the copy in TCRdb shows in-frame clones only, minus some. The sample carries about 730,000 clones, 72% recorded once. Sequenced material: memory CD4+ T cells sorted from blood. Subset reported: CD45RA-negative fraction. This TCR was sampled from a woman between 25 and 40 years old in good health.

As DNA, the CDR3 is TGTGCCAGCAGTTTGATCGGGGAGGGGTACGAGCAGTACTTC. It codes for CASSLIGEGYEQYF. V usage is TRBV28 and J usage is TRBJ2-7; 7 positions agree with TRBD2. V shed 3 bases and J 4 bases; nucleotides not matched to a gene: 6. Germline assignment: CDR1 MDHEN and CDR2 SYDVKM. This CDR3 region has 14 residues.